This T cell receptor beta chain was captured by sequencing in a study of control samples from healthy donors and cancer patients. Using immunoSEQ multiplex PCR, the repertoire was profiled, and TCRdb retains in-frame clones only, with some absent. This sample has about 120,000 clones, with roughly 88% found just once. Trimming left V 2 bases short and J 2 bases short, with 18 bases between. Germline V CDR1 and CDR2: LGHNA, YNFKEQ. This CDR3 comprises 17 residues. The material sequenced was blood. The chain links TRBV4-2 to TRBJ1-2; no clear D gene. This clonotype was obtained from a man in his forties in good health. The CDR3: CASSQLLISAFNYGYTF. The CDR3 DNA reads as TGTGCCAGCAGCCAACTCCTGATATCCGCCTTCAACTATGGCTACACCTTC.